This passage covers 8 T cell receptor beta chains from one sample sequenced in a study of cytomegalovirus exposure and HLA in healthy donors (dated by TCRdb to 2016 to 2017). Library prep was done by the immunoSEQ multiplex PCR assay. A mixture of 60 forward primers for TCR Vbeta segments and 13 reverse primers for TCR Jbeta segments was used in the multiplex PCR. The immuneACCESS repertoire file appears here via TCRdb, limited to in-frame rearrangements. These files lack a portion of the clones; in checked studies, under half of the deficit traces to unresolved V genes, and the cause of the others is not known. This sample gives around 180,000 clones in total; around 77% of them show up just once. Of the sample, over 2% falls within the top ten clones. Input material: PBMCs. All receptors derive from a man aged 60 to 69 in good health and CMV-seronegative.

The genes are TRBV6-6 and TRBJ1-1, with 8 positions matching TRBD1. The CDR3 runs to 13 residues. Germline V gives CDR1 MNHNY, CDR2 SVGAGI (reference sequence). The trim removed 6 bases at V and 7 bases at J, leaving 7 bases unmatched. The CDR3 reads CASRKDRDGEAFF. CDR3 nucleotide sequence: TGTGCCAGCAGGAAGGACAGGGATGGTGAAGCTTTCTTT.

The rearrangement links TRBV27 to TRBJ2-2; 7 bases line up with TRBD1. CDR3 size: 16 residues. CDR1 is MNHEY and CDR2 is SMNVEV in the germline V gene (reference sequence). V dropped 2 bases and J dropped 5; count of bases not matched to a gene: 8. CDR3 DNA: TGTGCCAGCAGTTTAATAGAGGGGGCCCGAACCGGGGAGCTGTTTTTT. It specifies CASSLIEGARTGELFF.

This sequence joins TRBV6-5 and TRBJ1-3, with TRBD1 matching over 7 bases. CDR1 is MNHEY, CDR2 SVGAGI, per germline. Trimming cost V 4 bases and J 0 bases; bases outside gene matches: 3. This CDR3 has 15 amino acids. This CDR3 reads CASSSTGLSGNTIYF. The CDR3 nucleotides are TGTGCCAGCAGTTCGACAGGGCTCTCTGGAAACACCATATATTTT.

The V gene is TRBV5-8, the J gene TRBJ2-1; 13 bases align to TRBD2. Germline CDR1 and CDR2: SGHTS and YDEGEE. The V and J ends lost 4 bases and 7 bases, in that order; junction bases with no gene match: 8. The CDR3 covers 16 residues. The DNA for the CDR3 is TGTGCCAGCAGCCACGTACTAGCGGGAGGGCGGAATGAGCAGTTCTTC. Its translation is CASSHVLAGGRNEQFF.

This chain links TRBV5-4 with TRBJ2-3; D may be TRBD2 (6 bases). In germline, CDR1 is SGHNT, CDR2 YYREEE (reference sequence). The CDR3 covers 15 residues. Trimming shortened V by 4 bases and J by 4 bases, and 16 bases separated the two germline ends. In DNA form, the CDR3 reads TGTGCCAGCAGCCAGGGAGGCGGTCTGGCAGATACGCAGTATTTT. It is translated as CASSQGGGLADTQYF.

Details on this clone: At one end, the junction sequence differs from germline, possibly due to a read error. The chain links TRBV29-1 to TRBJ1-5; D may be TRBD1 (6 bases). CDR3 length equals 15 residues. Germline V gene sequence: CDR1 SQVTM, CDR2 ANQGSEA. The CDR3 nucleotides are TGCAGCGTTTTGGTGGCAGGGGCTGGCAATCAGCCCCAGAATTTT. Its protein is CSVLVAGAGNQPQNF.

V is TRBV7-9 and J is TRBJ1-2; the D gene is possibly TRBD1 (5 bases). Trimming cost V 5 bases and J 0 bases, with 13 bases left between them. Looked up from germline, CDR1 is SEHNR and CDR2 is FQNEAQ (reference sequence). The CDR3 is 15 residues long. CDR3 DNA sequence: TGTGCCAGCAGCCCGACAGAGAACACTAACTATGGCTACACCTTC. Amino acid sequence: CASSPTENTNYGYTF.

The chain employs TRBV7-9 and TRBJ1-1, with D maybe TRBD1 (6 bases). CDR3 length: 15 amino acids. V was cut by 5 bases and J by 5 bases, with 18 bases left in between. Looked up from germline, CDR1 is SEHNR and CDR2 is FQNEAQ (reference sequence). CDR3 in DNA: TGTGCCAGCAGCGGGCAGGGGTCGGGGGGGACTGAAGCTTTCTTT. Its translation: CASSGQGSGGTEAFF.